This T cell receptor (beta chain) was sequenced for a study of identical twins. A single record per CDR3 protein comes from TCRdb applying MiXCR to the 5' RACE reads. The repertoire holds over 500,000 distinct CDR3 sequences, less than 25% seen once, with approximately 0.95% in the top ten. Trimming took off 1 base at V and 10 bases at J, with 8 bases between the two ends. The CDR3 consists of 12 residues. CDR1 and CDR2 (germline): LGHDT, YNNKEL (reference sequence). Separately, the same data were catalogued under a study of T cells expressing NK-cell markers. That publication notes: Several experiments confined sorting to alpha-beta TCR T cells with an anti-gamma-delta TCR antibody.

This TCR was sampled from a woman under 30 in good health. V is TRBV3-1 and J is TRBJ2-1; no clear D gene. Sequences were obtained from CD4+ T cells sorted from blood. The CDR3 DNA reads as TGTGCCAGCAGCCAAGTGGGATGGGAGCAGTTCTTC. Translating gives CASSQVGWEQFF.